Following are 17 T cell receptor beta chains from one sample sequenced in a study of blood T cell repertoires in COVID-19. Sequencing was performed with immunoSEQ multiplex PCR; in TCRdb, only in-frame clones are kept and a portion is missing. The table shows 200,000 to 300,000 clones, with over 80% occurring only once. Sequenced material: peripheral blood. The receptors here all came from a human donor in a cohort sampled during active COVID-19.

This CDR3 reads CAIRGGAGADTQYF. The CDR3 region has the DNA TGTGCCATCAGGGGGGGAGCGGGGGCGGATACGCAGTATTTT. The gene calls are TRBV10-3 and TRBJ2-3, with 8 bases aligning to TRBD2. From germline, CDR1 is ENHRY and CDR2 SYGVKD. CDR3 size: 14 residues. J was trimmed by 6 bases and V by 6 bases; bases with no gene match: 8.

This clone came up once. This chain connects TRBV6-5 to TRBJ2-1; 7 bases fit TRBD1. The CDR3 spans 15 residues. Germline V gene lookup returns CDR1 MNHEY and CDR2 SVGAGI. V shed 5 bases and J 4 bases; nucleotides not matched to a gene: 8. CDR3 in DNA: TGTGCCAGCAGTATATGGACAGGTCCGTACAATGAGCAGTTCTTC. Protein sequence: CASSIWTGPYNEQFF.

The rearrangement links TRBV9 to TRBJ1-2, with D possibly being TRBD1 (6 bases). The CDR3 contains 13 residues. The germline V and J ends were trimmed by 4 bases and 6 bases, with 13 bases remaining between them. Looked up from germline, CDR1 is SGDLS and CDR2 is YYNGEE. The CDR3 nucleotides are TGTGCCAGCAGCTATATACAGGGAAATGGCTACACCTTC. As protein: CASSYIQGNGYTF.

J is TRBJ1-4 and V is TRBV15; D possibly corresponds to TRBD1 (6 bases). CDR1 LNHNV and CDR2 YYDKDF come from the germline V gene (reference sequence). V was shortened by 5 bases and J by 6 bases, with 16 bases between the two germline ends. The CDR3 is made up of 15 amino acids. CDR3 nucleotides: TGTGCCACCAGCGGATTCGGGACATCGGATGAAAAACTGTTTTTT. Translated, it gives CATSGFGTSDEKLFF.

The chain uses TRBV6-6 and TRBJ2-3; perhaps TRBD1 as D (6 bases). V was cut by 3 bases and J by 4 bases, with 11 bases left in between. Germline V gene sequence: CDR1 MNHNY, CDR2 SVGAGI (reference sequence). This CDR3 has 14 residues. Here the CDR3 reads CASSYGTGSDTQYF. The CDR3 coding sequence is TGTGCCAGCAGTTATGGTACAGGGTCAGATACGCAGTATTTT.

The gene calls are TRBV28 and TRBJ1-4; D possibly corresponds to TRBD1 (5 bases). V lost 2 bases and J lost 3, with 10 bases in between. CDR1 is MDHEN and CDR2 is SYDVKM in the germline V gene. The CDR3 loop spans 15 amino acids. CDR3 residues: CASSLGGSANEKLFF. In DNA, the CDR3 is TGTGCCAGCAGTTTAGGGGGGTCGGCTAATGAAAAACTGTTTTTT.

The gene calls are TRBV27 and TRBJ1-4; 9 bases are shared with TRBD1. The CDR3 covers 14 residues. Per the germline V gene, CDR1 is MNHEY and CDR2 is SMNVEV (reference sequence). V was clipped by 6 bases and J by 8 bases; unmatched bases: 7. This CDR3 is CASRNRGRWEKLFF. The CDR3 coding sequence is TGTGCCAGCAGAAACAGGGGGCGATGGGAAAAACTGTTTTTT.

The rearrangement joins TRBV11-2 to TRBJ2-6, with a weak D call TRBD1 (5 bases). Germline V lookup: CDR1 SGHAT, CDR2 FQNNGV. CDR3 length equals 13 residues. The V end was cut by 4 bases, the J end by 6 bases, with 7 bases between. CDR3 sequence: CASSYGQANVLTF. The CDR3 nucleotides read TGTGCCAGCAGCTACGGACAGGCCAACGTCCTGACTTTC.

V is TRBV6-2 or TRBV6-3 and J is TRBJ1-5; maybe TRBD1 (5 bases). The V and J ends lost 6 bases and 3 bases respectively, with 15 bases between them. This CDR3 comprises 15 residues. Germline lookup yields CDR1 MNHEY and CDR2 SVGEGT. CDR3 coding DNA: TGTGCCAGCAGCCGGTACAGGAGTAACAATCAGCCCCAGCATTTT. It codes for CASSRYRSNNQPQHF.

V gene TRBV7-6 combines with J gene TRBJ2-3; the match to TRBD2 covers 10 bases. The V gene's germline CDR1 is SGHVS and CDR2 FNYEAQ. This CDR3 has 16 amino acids. The trim removed 3 bases at V and 4 bases at J, leaving 7 bases unmatched. The CDR3 DNA follows: TGTGCCAGCAGCTTGAAAGCGGGAGGGGGGCCAGATACGCAGTATTTT. As protein: CASSLKAGGGPDTQYF.

The CDR3 coding sequence is TGTGCCAGCAGCACTTGGACAGGGCGCACAGATACGCAGTATTTT. As protein: CASSTWTGRTDTQYF. The chain couples TRBV5-8 to TRBJ2-3, with 8 bases that match TRBD1. Germline CDR1 is SGHTS and CDR2 is YDEGEE. The V segment lost 4 bases and the J segment 1 base; nucleotides outside the gene matches: 5. The CDR3 covers 15 residues.

The chain couples TRBV29-1 to TRBJ2-5; 7 bases align to TRBD2. There are 13 residues in the CDR3. CDR1 SQVTM and CDR2 ANQGSEA come from the germline V gene. J was trimmed by 5 bases and V by 6 bases; bases with no gene match: 9. As DNA, the CDR3 is TGCAGCGTACCGGGTTTGGGAGGGGAGACCCAGTACTTC. Translation gives CSVPGLGGETQYF.

The chain is built from TRBV5-6 and TRBJ1-6, with 9 positions matching TRBD1. CDR1 and CDR2 from the germline V gene are SGHDT and YYEEEE. Losses at the gene ends were 0 bases for V and 7 bases for J; bases not matched to a gene: 5. This CDR3 region has 16 residues. This CDR3 is CASSLATGTGNSPLHF. CDR3 DNA: TGTGCCAGCAGCTTGGCGACCGGGACAGGGAATTCACCCCTCCACTTT.

This sequence joins TRBV28 and TRBJ2-7; TRBD1 is a possible D gene (5 bases). The CDR3 is 12 amino acids. V dropped 3 bases and J dropped 4 bases, with 7 bases sitting between them. Germline V CDR1 and CDR2: MDHEN, SYDVKM. The CDR3: CASSLTEYEQYF. The CDR3 DNA is TGTGCCAGCAGTTTGACAGAGTACGAGCAGTACTTC.

The chain couples TRBV6-6 to TRBJ2-1; the match to TRBD1 covers 10 bases. This CDR3 has 19 residues. Germline V gene data show CDR1 as MNHNY and CDR2 as SVGAGI (reference sequence). The V segment lost 5 bases and the J segment 7 bases; nucleotides outside the gene matches: 20. The CDR3 is CASSPTRDRGAKGFNEQFF. DNA for the CDR3: TGTGCCAGCAGTCCTACCCGGGACAGGGGCGCAAAAGGTTTTAATGAGCAGTTCTTC.

The CDR3 DNA follows: TGTGCCAGCCAGAGAGACCGGCTAGCTGGAGATACGCAGTATTTT. Protein sequence: CASQRDRLAGDTQYF. The V gene is TRBV27, the J gene TRBJ2-3; a weak D match, TRBD2 (5 bases). CDR1 and CDR2 from the germline V gene are MNHEY and SMNVEV (reference sequence). This CDR3 contains 15 residues. The V gene lost 8 bases and the J gene lost 5 bases, with 20 bases spanning the gap.

V is TRBV18 and J is TRBJ2-5; unclear D gene. This CDR3 contains 13 residues. V was cut by 2 bases and J by 4 bases, with 8 bases left in between. Germline assignment: CDR1 KGHSH and CDR2 LQKENI. CDR3 DNA: TGTGCCAGCTCACCATCAGCAGGAGAGACCCAGTACTTC. Translated, it gives CASSPSAGETQYF.